This T cell receptor (beta chain) came from a study of cytomegalovirus exposure and HLA in healthy donors. General study findings and limits: The study dropped some indistinguishable V segments, TRBV6-2 and TRBV6-3 among them.

Regarding this clone: The antigen remains unidentified.

With 60 Vbeta and 13 Jbeta primers, the PCR was carried out. Measured with immunoSEQ multiplex PCR; TCRdb has only the in-frame clones, and not every one. This sample yields about 200,000 clones, of which about three quarters are seen a single time; 1.5% to 2% belongs to the top ten. Germline assignment: CDR1 SGHKS and CDR2 YYEKEE (reference sequence). The length of the CDR3 is 14 residues. The V and J ends lost 4 bases and 4 bases respectively, with 14 bases between them. This TCR derives from a male donor in good health and CMV-seronegative. The sequenced sample consisted of PBMCs. The genes are TRBV5-5 and TRBJ1-2, with D possibly matching TRBD1 (5 bases). The CDR3: CASSPTDSTYGYTF. In DNA form, the CDR3 reads TGTGCCAGCAGCCCGACCGACAGCACCTATGGCTACACCTTC.